The next 4 T cell receptor beta chains were all read from a single sample in a study of blood T cell repertoires in COVID-19. Assay used: immunoSEQ multiplex PCR; TCRdb lists only in-frame clones, some missing. The table has roughly 30,000 clones, about 84% seen once; the top ten hold 15% to 20%. Material for sequencing was peripheral blood. The receptor set was obtained from a woman aged 55-69 years with acute or convalescent COVID-19.

Worth noting for this clone: Additional DNA sequences in this sample encode the identical CDR3. The chain combines TRBV12-3 or TRBV12-4 with TRBJ1-1, with D hard to call. V was cut by 6 bases and J by 1 base, with 9 bases left in between. The CDR3 consists of 13 residues. CDR3 amino acids: CASRLTGNTEAFF. The CDR3 DNA is TGTGCCAGCAGACTAACGGGGAACACTGAAGCTTTCTTT.

In this sample, this clone turned up a few times. The chain uses TRBV7-9 and TRBJ1-1; D is unclear. Germline V gene data show CDR1 as SEHNR and CDR2 as FQNEAQ (reference sequence). V dropped 5 bases and J dropped 1 base, with 5 bases sitting between them. The CDR3 is 12 residues long. This chain's CDR3 is CASSRENTEAFF. The CDR3 DNA reads as TGTGCCAGCAGCCGAGAGAACACTGAAGCTTTCTTT.

V gene TRBV5-8 combines with J gene TRBJ1-6; weak D call: TRBD1 (5 bases). The CDR3 consists of 15 residues. In germline, CDR1 is SGHTS, CDR2 YDEGEE. V was pared by 0 bases and J by 10 bases, with 14 bases between. Here the CDR3 reads CASSLGAGPRSPLHF. The DNA for the CDR3 is TGTGCCAGCAGCTTGGGGGCAGGGCCGCGGTCACCCCTCCACTTT.

The rearrangement joins TRBV7-2 to TRBJ1-5, with 11 bases identical to TRBD1. The CDR3 contains 16 residues. Germline V lookup: CDR1 SGHTA, CDR2 FQGNSA. J gave up 7 bases and V 5 bases, and 10 bases lay outside the gene matches. CDR3 nucleotides: TGTGCCAGCAGCCCCTCCGGGACAGGGGGACGACAGCCCCAGCATTTT. Protein product: CASSPSGTGGRQPQHF.